This T cell receptor beta chain was identified during a study of cytomegalovirus exposure and HLA in healthy donors (dated by TCRdb to the late 2010s). Study-wide context: In an earlier analysis of approximately 640 of the donors, around 300 Gb of sequence data and 100 million or so unique TCR beta sequences from about 179 million T cells were reported. A separate validation cohort of roughly 130 different subjects was used in addition to the roughly 620-subject first cohort. Donor age, sex, ethnicity and CMV serostatus were compiled alongside the repertoire data. A later genetic analysis used genome-wide SNP genotypes for about 65% of the 666 donors, treating that subset as a discovery cohort. Roughly 5 DR-DQ haplotypes were handled as single units for association and clustering, since linkage in the cohort was strong. On average, about 200,000 unique TCR beta nucleotide sequences were sequenced per donor among 398 genotyped donors of the cohort, with approximately 18% of those sequences being non-productive. Every repertoire in the discovery cohort had been generated on one and the same sequencing platform. HLA typing included class I and class II loci at four-digit resolution. The study used immunosequencing to profile the T cell repertoires of approximately 650 subjects and linked those repertoires to cytomegalovirus serostatus. The aim of the study was to test whether cataloging public T cell receptors could identify signatures of past pathogen exposure. Of the roughly 400 genotyped donors, roughly 76% were placed in the genetic ancestry cluster associated with self-reported Caucasian donors. To predict cytomegalovirus infection status, the study combined high-throughput TCR immunosequencing, statistical association of individual TCRs with disease status, and machine learning. In a later analysis, previously published TCR beta repertoires from several hundred donors were re-analyzed and high-resolution HLA genotyping was added so that TCR occurrence patterns could be studied. An early release covering about 600 HLA-typed donors comprised approximately 300 gigabases of sequencing data and approximately 80 million unique TCR sequences. In the later analysis, no new phenotypic data were used to find candidate immune exposures; instead, reliance was placed on TCR beta sequences and their occurrence across donors. Typing coverage varied by locus: roughly 629-640 donors for A, B, C, DRB1 and DQB1; approximately 500 for DQA1; approximately 610 for DPA1; around 490 for DPB1. An earlier analysis of more than 450 of the donors used high-throughput TCR beta sequencing to judge whether each TCR beta V gene segment behaved as functional or pseudogenic.

The cysteine opens and the phenylalanine closes a CDR3 of 14 amino acids. CDR3 DNA only is kept here, 42 bases in frame from base 1. V is pared back by 2 bases and J by 1 base, with 8 bases lying between the germline termini. The germline V gene (reference sequence) supplies CDR1 WNHNN and CDR2 SYGVQD. In total, around 600 healthy bone marrow donors made up the cohort. Cohort members were all nominally healthy when sampled, although unrecorded immune exposures were likely present. The donor tested CMV seropositive and was one of the 289 seropositive cohort members. A peripheral blood sample was provided by each donor, and peripheral blood mononuclear cells were used for TCR beta sequencing. The Qiagen DNeasy Blood Extraction Kit was used to extract genomic DNA from the blood cell samples. Here is what the overall study found, with its caveats: Only TCR beta chains were sequenced in this cohort, and the absence of alpha or paired-chain data limited detectable features. A later analysis reported that several top co-occurrence clusters appeared linked to parvovirus B19, influenza, CMV and Epstein-Barr virus. A later analysis associated 15,000 to 20,000 TCR beta sequences with specific HLA alleles at a false discovery rate of 0.05. A cluster of highly shared sequence variants was judged likely to represent a technical artifact of the sequencing pipeline. The authors suggested that the approach could potentially be generalized to other disease states and immunological phenotypes. A later analysis found that most CMV-associated TCR beta chains appeared HLA-restricted, with HLA associations seemingly driven largely by CMV exposure. According to a later analysis, TCR association rates differed among HLA loci, with DRB1 alleles showing the most associated TCRs and HLA-C alleles showing the fewest. A few of the identified cytomegalovirus-associated TCR beta chains were confirmed in vitro to be specific for cytomegalovirus antigens. CMV serostatus was the only immune exposure information available for the cohort. In a later analysis, HLA-associated TCR beta chains were found to be more clonally expanded and to have lower generation probabilities than equally common non-associated chains. Roughly uniform sequencing depth across donors was assumed in presence/absence analyses, although this assumption may not hold. Because some donors lacked HLA typing at each locus, the association tests relied only on the typed subset. Most TCR sequences were seen in very few donors, while some public TCRs were found in many individuals. An association between a missense DCLRE1C variant and V-gene and J-gene trimming of TCR beta chains was found in a later genetic analysis and replicated in an independent cohort. Correlated functional status among segregating V segments might be attributable to linkage disequilibrium, but an unknown experimental factor could not be ruled out. A further reported finding was that TCR beta sequences accurately predicted the HLA-A and HLA-B alleles for most subjects in the first cohort. A total of roughly 160 TCR beta chains were listed by the study as associated with cytomegalovirus. The classifier was reported to diagnose cytomegalovirus status with high specificity and sensitivity in both the original cohort and the validation cohort. A later genetic analysis reported fewer N-insertions in productive TCRs among donors in an Asian-associated ancestry cluster than the roughly 670-donor mean. Because counts were too low, seventeen rarely observed V segments, including chromosome 9 orphons, were left out of the earlier analysis of approximately 500 of the donors. Because the 87-base-pair reads could not distinguish some IMGT-functional V segments, including TRBV6-2 and TRBV6-3, those segments were excluded. Assigning TCR associations to individual alleles was difficult when HLA alleles, especially DR and DQ, strongly co-occurred. Broadly in line with IMGT annotations, most TCR beta V segments showed up in productive rearrangements about 87% or about 30% of the time in an earlier analysis of roughly 590 of the donors.

With respect to this clone: Its antigen is not yet known. Base qualities are not provided; no much larger clone lies one nucleotide away.

The protocol used for the library was the immunoSEQ multiplex PCR assay. The multiplex PCR relied on a mix of 60 forward primers for TCR Vbeta segments and 13 reverse primers for TCR Jbeta segments. Amplification of the CDR3 region of rearranged TCR beta genes was performed with a multiplex PCR assay on genomic DNA. The amplified TCR beta libraries were sequenced on the Illumina HiSeq System as 87-base-pair reads. Processing in the source paper ran as follows. Across the roughly 600 repertoires, a later analysis counted roughly 77 million unique TCR beta chains, 8.5 million to 12 million of which were shared by at least two donors. Raw reads were error-corrected and collapsed into unique sequences with a nearest-neighbor algorithm that merged closely related sequences to remove PCR and sequencing errors. To assign V, D and J gene segments, CDR3 sequences were aligned to IMGT reference sequences. Each retained sequence needed at least a six-nucleotide match to both a V gene segment and a J gene segment. Rearrangements were classified as productive when the CDR3 lacked stop codons and remained in frame with V and J, and all other rearrangements were classified as non-productive. CDR3 was defined by IMGT convention, running from the second conserved V-encoded cysteine to the conserved J-encoded phenylalanine. The earlier analysis of about 530 of the donors excluded any sequence lacking an unambiguous match to a single V gene segment. An earlier analysis of 550 to 650 of the donors classified V segments as functional when productive rearrangements were above 56.7% and as segregating when the standard deviation between donors was above 5%. To diagnose cytomegalovirus status from the catalog of TCR beta chain sequences, a statistical classification framework was built. In a later analysis, V and J genes were assigned by comparing TCR nucleotide sequences against IMGT/GENE-DB human TR gene sequences. Using the TCRdist pipeline, a later analysis assigned CDR3 sequences along with most-parsimonious VDJ recombination scenarios. In a later analysis, every TCR beta chain was defined by the combination of its CDR3 amino acid sequence and its V-gene family, and reads without a unique V-gene family were dropped. A later analysis removed 450 to 600 highly shared, low-generation-probability nucleotide sequences to deal with suspected cross-contamination and a sequencing artifact. In a later analysis, a clonal expansion index was calculated for each public chain from normalized within-repertoire ranks of inferred template counts. A later analysis computed generation probabilities with a VDJ recombination model fitted to out-of-frame rearrangements, and checked the results against IGoR. A later analysis scored TCR-TCR, TCR-HLA and TCR-CMV co-occurrence with hypergeometric tests, applying a repertoire-size bias correction to TCR pairs. A later analysis estimated false discovery rates by permuting HLA or CMV assignments 20 times. In a later analysis, co-occurring TCRs were grouped with DBSCAN, and TCRdist sequence similarity was added when clustering was performed within HLA-allele-positive subsets. Repertoires with fewer than 30,000 or more than 120,000 public chains, plus five repertoires with anomalous nucleotide sharing, were excluded from co-occurrence clustering. This immuneACCESS table, as held by TCRdb, lists in-frame sequences with V and J called but not all clones. Of the missing ones, under half trace to an unresolved V gene in checked studies; the others have no known cause. The V and J calls and clone size are taken from that table; D and trimming were inferred from the DNA. The sample table lists 150,000 to 200,000 clones, approximately 83% of them with a count of one. The biggest ten clones account for around a tenth of the sample.

This clonotype originated in a man aged 18 to 29 in good health and CMV-seropositive. The rearrangement combines TRBV10-1 with TRBJ1-1, with no D gene named confidently. The sequencing sample was made of PBMCs. CDR3 sequence: CASSETSGNTEAFF. The DNA sequence reads TGCGCCAGCAGTGAGACTTCCGGGAACACTGAAGCTTTCTTT.